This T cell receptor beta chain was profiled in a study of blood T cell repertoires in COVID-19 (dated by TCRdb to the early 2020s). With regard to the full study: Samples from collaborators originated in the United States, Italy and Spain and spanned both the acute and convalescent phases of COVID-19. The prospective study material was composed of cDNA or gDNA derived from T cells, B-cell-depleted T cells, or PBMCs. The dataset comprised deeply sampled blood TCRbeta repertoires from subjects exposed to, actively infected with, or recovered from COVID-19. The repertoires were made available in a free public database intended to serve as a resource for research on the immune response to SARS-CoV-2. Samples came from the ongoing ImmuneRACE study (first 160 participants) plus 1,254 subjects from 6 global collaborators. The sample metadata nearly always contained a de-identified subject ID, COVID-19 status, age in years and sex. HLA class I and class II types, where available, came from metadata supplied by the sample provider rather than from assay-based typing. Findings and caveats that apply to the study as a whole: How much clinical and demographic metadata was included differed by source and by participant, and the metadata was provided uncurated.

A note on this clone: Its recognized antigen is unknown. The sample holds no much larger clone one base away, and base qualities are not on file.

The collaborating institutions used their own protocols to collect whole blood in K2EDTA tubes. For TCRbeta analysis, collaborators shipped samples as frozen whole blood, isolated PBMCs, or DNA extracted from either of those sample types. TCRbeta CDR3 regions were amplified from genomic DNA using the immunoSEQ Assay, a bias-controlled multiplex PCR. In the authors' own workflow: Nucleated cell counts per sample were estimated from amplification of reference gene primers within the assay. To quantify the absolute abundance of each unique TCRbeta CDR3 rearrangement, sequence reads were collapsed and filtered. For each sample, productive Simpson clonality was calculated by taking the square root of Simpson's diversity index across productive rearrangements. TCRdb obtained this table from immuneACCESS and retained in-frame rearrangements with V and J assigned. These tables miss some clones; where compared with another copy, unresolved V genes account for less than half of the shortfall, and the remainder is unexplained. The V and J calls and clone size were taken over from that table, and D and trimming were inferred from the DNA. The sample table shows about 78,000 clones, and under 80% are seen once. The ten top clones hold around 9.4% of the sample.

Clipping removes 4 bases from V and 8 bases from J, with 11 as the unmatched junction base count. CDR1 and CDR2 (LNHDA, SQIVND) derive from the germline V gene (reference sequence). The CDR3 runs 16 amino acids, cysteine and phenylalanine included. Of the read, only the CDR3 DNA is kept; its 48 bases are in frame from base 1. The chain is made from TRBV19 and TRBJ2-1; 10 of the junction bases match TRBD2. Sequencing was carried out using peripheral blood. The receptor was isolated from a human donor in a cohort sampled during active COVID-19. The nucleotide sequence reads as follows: TGTGCCAGTAGTAAGGGACCAGCGGGGGGGCAGGATGAGCAGTTCTTC. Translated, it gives CASSKGPAGGQDEQFF.